This note documents a single T cell receptor beta chain sequence. This specimen belongs to a study of blood T cell repertoires in COVID-19. Whole-study context: Italy, Spain and the United States were the sources of the convalescent and acute COVID-19 samples. In each case, the material was cDNA or gDNA derived from T cells, B-cell-depleted T cells, or PBMCs.

Measured with immunoSEQ multiplex PCR; TCRdb has only the in-frame clones, and not every one. Among about 100,000 clones listed, 80% to 95% were seen once. Germline CDR1 DFQATT, CDR2 SNEGSKA (reference sequence). Between the trimmed V and J ends, which lost 7 bases and 8 bases, there was a span of 14 bases. The CDR3 loop spans 11 amino acids. V gene TRBV20-1 combines with J gene TRBJ1-2; D remains unclear. The clonotype originates from a woman in her thirties with acute or convalescent COVID-19. The sequenced material came from peripheral blood. The CDR3 coding sequence is TGCAGTGTCCCGGGGTCCAGAGGCTACACCTTC. It yields the protein CSVPGSRGYTF.